One sample yielded the 6 T cell receptor beta chains listed below, sequenced in a study of blood T cell repertoires in COVID-19. Method: immunoSEQ multiplex PCR; TCRdb's copy keeps in-frame clones and lacks some. The data show about 320,000 clones, 89% seen once. The sample consisted of peripheral blood. These receptors all stem from a man in his late teens or twenties who had recovered from COVID-19.

This clone was observed once. The J gene is TRBJ1-2, the V gene TRBV28, with D possibly matching TRBD1 (6 bases). Germline CDR1 MDHEN, CDR2 SYDVKM. The germline V and J ends were trimmed by 5 bases and 4 bases, with 14 bases remaining between them. There are 14 residues in the CDR3. DNA for the CDR3: TGTGCCAGCAGTCACCTGGGGGGGCCCTATGGCTACACCTTC. This codes for CASSHLGGPYGYTF.

The gene calls are TRBV7-9 and TRBJ2-5; D is perhaps TRBD2 (6 bases). The V end lost 7 bases, the J end lost 1 base, and 13 bases lay between the germline ends. The CDR3 runs 14 residues. Germline V CDR1 and CDR2: SEHNR, FQNEAQ (reference sequence). The CDR3 coding sequence is TGTGCCAGCACCCCCCGCGGGATCCAAGAGACCCAGTACTTC. This translates into CASTPRGIQETQYF.

J is TRBJ2-1 and V is TRBV7-9; D possibly corresponds to TRBD1 (6 bases). The germline V gene has CDR1 SEHNR and CDR2 FQNEAQ (reference sequence). Trimming pared 2 bases from V and 4 bases from J, leaving 15 bases between. This CDR3 has 16 residues. The CDR3 is CASSLYVGAEYNEQFF. The CDR3 nucleotides read TGTGCCAGCAGCTTATACGTGGGGGCCGAGTACAATGAGCAGTTCTTC.

This clone has only a few counts. V usage is TRBV6-1 and J usage is TRBJ2-2; 7 bases map to TRBD1. Unmatched junction bases numbered 6, after V lost 1 base and J lost 4 bases. Germline CDR1 reads MNHNS; CDR2 reads SASEGT. The CDR3 is 16 residues long. The CDR3 here is CASSEDATGSTGELFF. DNA of the CDR3: TGTGCCAGCAGTGAAGATGCGACAGGGTCCACCGGGGAGCTGTTTTTT.

The chain carries TRBV14 and TRBJ2-1; TRBD1 aligns across 8 bases. V trimming: 1 base; J trimming: 8 bases; junction bases outside the gene matches: 7. The V gene's germline CDR1 is SGHDN and CDR2 FVKESK. The CDR3 spans 15 residues. CDR3 region: CASSQATGVGDEQFF. Here the CDR3 DNA reads TGTGCCAGCAGCCAAGCGACAGGGGTGGGCGATGAGCAGTTCTTC. The full variable domain, in which reference TRBV14 and TRBJ2-1 provide the parts outside the CDR3, is EAGVTQFPSHSVIEKGQTVTLRCDPISGHDNLYWYRRVMGKEIKFLLHFVKESKQDESGMPNNRFLAERTGGTYSTLKVQPAELEDSGVYFCASSQATGVGDEQFFGPGTRLTVL.

The rearrangement joins TRBV4-3 to TRBJ1-3, with a possible D match to TRBD1 (5 bases). Trimming removed 1 base from V and 0 bases from J, with 13 bases in between. Germline loops: CDR1 LGHNA, CDR2 YSLEER. This CDR3 contains 17 residues. CDR3 in DNA: TGCGCCAGCAGCCAAGTCGGGGGTCATCTCTCTGGAAACACCATATATTTT. It is translated as CASSQVGGHLSGNTIYF.